The text below deals with one TCR beta chain. Its antigen remains unknown. The V end was cut by 6 bases, the J end by 2 bases, with 8 bases between. Germline CDR1 MDHEN, CDR2 SYDVKM. CDR3 size: 13 residues. The sample is drawn from a study of T cell responses to AZD1222 COVID-19 vaccine. Findings and limits, study-wide: Dominant CD4 TCR responses targeted spike regions 160-218 and 743-854. Two AZD1222 administrations were followed by greater Spike-specific TCR breadth and depth.

The method was immunoSEQ multiplex PCR; TCRdb's version includes in-frame clones alone and lacks a portion of them. Of under 200,000 clones listed, 92% were seen once; the top ten hold 1% to 1.5%. Second-dose groups at about 4 or about 12 weeks were pooled. V gene TRBV28 combines with J gene TRBJ1-3, with D perhaps matching TRBD1 (5 bases). This TCR came from an adult who received the AZD1222 COVID-19 vaccine. Source: peripheral blood, taken 28 days after the second AZD1222 dose. The CDR3 loop reads CASSLGPGNTIYF. The CDR3 DNA is TGTGCCAGCAGCCTGGGGCCTGGAAACACCATATATTTT.